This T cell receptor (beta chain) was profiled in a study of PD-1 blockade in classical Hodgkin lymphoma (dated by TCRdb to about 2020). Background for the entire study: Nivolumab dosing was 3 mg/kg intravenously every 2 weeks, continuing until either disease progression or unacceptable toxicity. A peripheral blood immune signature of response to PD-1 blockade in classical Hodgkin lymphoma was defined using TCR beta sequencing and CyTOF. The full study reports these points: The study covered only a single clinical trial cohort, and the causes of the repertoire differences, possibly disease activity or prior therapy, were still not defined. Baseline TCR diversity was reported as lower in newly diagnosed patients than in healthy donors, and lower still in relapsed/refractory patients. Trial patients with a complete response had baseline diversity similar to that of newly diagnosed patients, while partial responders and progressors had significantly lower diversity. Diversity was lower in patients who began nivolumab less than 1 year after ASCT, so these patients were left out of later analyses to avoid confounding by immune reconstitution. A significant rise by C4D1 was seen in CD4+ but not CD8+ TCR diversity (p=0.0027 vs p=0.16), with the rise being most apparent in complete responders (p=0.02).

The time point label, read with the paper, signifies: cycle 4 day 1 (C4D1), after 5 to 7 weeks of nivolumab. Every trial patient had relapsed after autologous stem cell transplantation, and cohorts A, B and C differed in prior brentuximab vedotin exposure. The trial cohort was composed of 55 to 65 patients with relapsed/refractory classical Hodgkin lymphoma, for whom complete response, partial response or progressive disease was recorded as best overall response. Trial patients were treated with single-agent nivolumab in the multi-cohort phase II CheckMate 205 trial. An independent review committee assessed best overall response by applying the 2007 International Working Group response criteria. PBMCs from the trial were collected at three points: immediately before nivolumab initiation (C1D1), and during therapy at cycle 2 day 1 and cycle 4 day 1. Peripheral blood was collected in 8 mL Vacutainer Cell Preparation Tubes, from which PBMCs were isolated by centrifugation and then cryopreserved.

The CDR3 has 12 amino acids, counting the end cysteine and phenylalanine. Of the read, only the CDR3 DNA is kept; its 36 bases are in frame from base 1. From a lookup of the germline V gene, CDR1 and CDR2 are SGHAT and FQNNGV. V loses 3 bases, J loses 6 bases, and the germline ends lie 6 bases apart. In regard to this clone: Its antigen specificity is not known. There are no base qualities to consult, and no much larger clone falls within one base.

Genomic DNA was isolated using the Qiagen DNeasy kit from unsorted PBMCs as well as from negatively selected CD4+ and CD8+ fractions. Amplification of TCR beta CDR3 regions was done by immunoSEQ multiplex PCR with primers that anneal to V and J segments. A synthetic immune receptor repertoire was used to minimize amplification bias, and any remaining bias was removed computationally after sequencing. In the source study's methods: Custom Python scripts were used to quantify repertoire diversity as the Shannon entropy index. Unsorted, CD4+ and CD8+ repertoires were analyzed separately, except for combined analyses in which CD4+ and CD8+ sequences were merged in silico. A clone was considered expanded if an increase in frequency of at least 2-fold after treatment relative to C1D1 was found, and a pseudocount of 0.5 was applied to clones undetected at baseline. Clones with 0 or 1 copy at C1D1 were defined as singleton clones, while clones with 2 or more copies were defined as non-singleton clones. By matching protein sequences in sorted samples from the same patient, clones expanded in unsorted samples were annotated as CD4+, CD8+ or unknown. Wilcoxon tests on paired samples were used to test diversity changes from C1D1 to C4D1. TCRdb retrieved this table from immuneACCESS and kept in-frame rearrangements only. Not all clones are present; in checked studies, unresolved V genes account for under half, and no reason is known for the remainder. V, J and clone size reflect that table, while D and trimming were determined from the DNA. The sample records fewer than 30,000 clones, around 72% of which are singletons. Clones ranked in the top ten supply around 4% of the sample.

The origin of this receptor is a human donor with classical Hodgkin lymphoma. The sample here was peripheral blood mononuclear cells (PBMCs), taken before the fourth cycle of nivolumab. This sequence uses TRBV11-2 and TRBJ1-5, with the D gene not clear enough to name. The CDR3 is CASSLTGQPQHF. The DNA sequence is TGTGCCAGCAGCTTGACGGGTCAGCCCCAGCATTTT.